The T cell receptor (beta chain) under discussion was sequenced for a study of cytotoxic CD8 clonotypes in ibrutinib-treated CLL. V lost 5 bases, J lost 0 bases, and 16 bases lay in between. Germline V gene sequence: CDR1 SGHTA, CDR2 FQGTGA. The CDR3 spans 16 residues. Data came from immunoSEQ multiplex PCR; TCRdb stores just in-frame clones and leaves some out. Of more than 85,000 clones listed, 75% to 80% were seen once; the top ten hold 20% to 25%. The TCR was taken from a human donor with chronic lymphocytic leukemia. The specimen was PBMCs, collected after 24 months of ibrutinib treatment. This rearrangement joins TRBV7-3 to TRBJ1-1; no clear D. The CDR3 is CASSLGPDLMNTEAFF. The DNA of the CDR3 is TGTGCCAGCAGCCTCGGGCCCGACCTTATGAACACTGAAGCTTTCTTT.